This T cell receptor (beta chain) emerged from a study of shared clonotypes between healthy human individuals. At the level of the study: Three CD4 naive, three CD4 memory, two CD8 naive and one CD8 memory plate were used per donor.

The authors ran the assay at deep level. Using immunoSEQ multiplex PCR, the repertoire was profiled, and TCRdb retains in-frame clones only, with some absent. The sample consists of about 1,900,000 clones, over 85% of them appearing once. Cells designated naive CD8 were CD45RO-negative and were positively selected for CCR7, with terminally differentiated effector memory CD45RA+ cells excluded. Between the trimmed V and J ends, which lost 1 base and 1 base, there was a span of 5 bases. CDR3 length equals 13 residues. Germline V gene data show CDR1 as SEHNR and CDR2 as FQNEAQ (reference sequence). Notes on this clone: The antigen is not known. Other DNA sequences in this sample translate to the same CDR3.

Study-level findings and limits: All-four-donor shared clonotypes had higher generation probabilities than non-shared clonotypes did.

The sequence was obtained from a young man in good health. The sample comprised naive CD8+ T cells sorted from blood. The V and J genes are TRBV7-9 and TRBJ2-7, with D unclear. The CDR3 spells CASSLGRSYEQYF. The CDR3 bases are TGTGCCAGCAGCTTAGGCAGATCCTACGAGCAGTACTTC.